This TCR beta chain was identified during a study of identical twins. MiXCR, run by TCRdb on the 5' RACE reads, gives a single entry per CDR3 protein. The sample consists of 650,000 to 750,000 distinct CDR3 sequences, around 20% of them appearing once. Study-level results: There is a chance that invariant MAIT and iNKT cells partially muddied zero-insertion analyses. The more abundant beta clonotypes in cord blood had fewer insertions, and memory repertoires did not show this.

This clonotype was observed a handful of times. Antigen unknown. The sample also formed part of further work on T cells expressing NK-cell markers. As that report states: Within several experiments, an anti-gamma-delta TCR antibody kept the sorting limited to alpha-beta TCR T cells.

The sequenced sample consisted of PBMCs. The sequence came from a woman aged 18-30 years in good health.

As DNA, the CDR3 is TGCGCCAGCAGCCAATTCATTGATTACGAGCAGTACTTC. It encodes CASSQFIDYEQYF. V is TRBV4-1 and J is TRBJ2-7; D is uncertain. Between the trimmed V and J ends, which lost 2 bases and 4 bases, there was a span of 9 bases. CDR1 is MGHRA, CDR2 YSYEKL, per germline. This CDR3 comprises 13 residues.